This T cell receptor beta chain was sequenced in a study of shared clonotypes between healthy human individuals. Across the whole study: The study drew on a couple of women and a few men aged 18 to 49 as donors.

The assay was carried out at the deep level. TCRdb's copy holds only in-frame clones and misses some; the assay was immunoSEQ multiplex PCR. The repertoire includes about 79,000 clones, about 63% of them detected once, and just over 50% sits in the top ten. The table lists this clone with a few counts. The clonotype originates from a man aged 25-45 years in good health. Sequencing was performed on memory CD8+ T cells sorted from blood. Subset described: CD45RO+ cells pooled with CCR7-negative TemRA cells.

The CDR3, as DNA: TGTGCCAGCAGCTTAGACAGGGGAGGCGAGCAGTACTTC. This translates into CASSLDRGGEQYF. The chain combines TRBV7-6 with TRBJ2-7; D might be TRBD1 (7 bases). The V and J ends lost 1 base and 6 bases respectively, with 10 bases between them. The germline V gene encodes CDR1 SGHVS and CDR2 FNYEAQ. The CDR3 covers 13 residues.